Shown below are 3 T cell receptor beta chains from a single sample sequenced in a study of cytomegalovirus exposure and HLA in healthy donors (dated by TCRdb to the late 2010s). The library relied on the immunoSEQ multiplex PCR assay. A mixture of 60 forward primers for TCR Vbeta segments and 13 reverse primers for TCR Jbeta segments was used in the multiplex PCR. This is the immuneACCESS table as TCRdb keeps it, with only in-frame sequences that have V and J called. A part of the clones is gone; compared with another copy, unresolved V genes explain less than half, and the rest is unexplained. Across this sample there are around 120,000 clones, with roughly 15% seen only once. In total, the top ten clones hold under 2% of the sample. Sequencing was carried out using PBMCs. Receptors originate from a young woman in good health and CMV-seronegative.

This chain uses TRBV29-1 with TRBJ2-2; possible D gene TRBD2, 5 bases. CDR1 is SQVTM, CDR2 ANQGSEA, per germline. This CDR3 is built from 15 residues. V lost 4 bases and J lost 0, with 12 bases in between. CDR3 bases: TGCAGCGTTGGGTTGGCGGGCCCGAACACCGGGGAGCTGTTTTTT. Translating it yields CSVGLAGPNTGELFF.

The rearrangement links TRBV18 to TRBJ2-2, with 13 positions matching TRBD2. This CDR3 comprises 19 residues. After removal of 6 bases from V and 0 bases from J, the junction contained 10 bases not matched to a gene. CDR1 is KGHSH and CDR2 is LQKENI in the germline V gene. The CDR3: CASSTRLAGGPTNTGELFF. The DNA for the CDR3 is TGTGCCAGCTCCACCCGACTAGCGGGAGGCCCAACGAACACCGGGGAGCTGTTTTTT.

The V gene is TRBV10-3, the J gene TRBJ2-2; D is perhaps TRBD2 (5 bases). The germline V and J ends were trimmed by 7 bases and 0 bases, with 6 bases remaining between them. The CDR3 runs to 13 residues. CDR1 ENHRY and CDR2 SYGVKD come from the germline V gene. CDR3 protein: CAIKEANTGELFF. The CDR3 nucleotides are TGTGCCATCAAGGAGGCGAACACCGGGGAGCTGTTTTTT.